This is a list of T cell receptor beta chains from one sample in a study of OX40 agonist ivuxolimab in advanced cancers. Clones were sequenced by immunoSEQ multiplex PCR, and TCRdb holds only the in-frame ones, with some missing. The top ten hold approximately 25% of the sample, which has tens of thousands of clones, 85% to 95% seen once. Source: CD4+ or CD8+ T cells sorted from blood, taken in a trial of the OX40 agonist ivuxolimab. These receptor sequences come from an adult with an advanced solid tumor such as melanoma, head and neck, liver or kidney cancer. CDR3s include the opening cysteine and the closing phenylalanine or tryptophan. D genes are given only for firm matches. Rows give clone size only sometimes, using once, few, many, or a class for an expanded clone.

D	V	J	size	DNA	CDR3
.	TRBV13	TRBJ2-1	.	TGTGCCAGCAGTTCGGGGACTTTCGGCAGTGAGCAGTTCTTC	CASSSGTFGSEQFF
.	TRBV25-1	TRBJ1-4	.	TGTGCCAGCAGTCCTTCTGGGGGAAAACTGTTTTTT	CASSPSGGKLFF
TRBD2	TRBV9	TRBJ2-1	once	TGTGCCAGCAGCCCTCAGAGCGGGAGTTCGTATGAGCAGTTCTTC	CASSPQSGSSYEQFF
.	TRBV15	TRBJ1-1	.	TGTGCCACCAGCAGTCCCAGTACACTTTCTTTCACTGAAGCTTTCTTT	CATSSPSTLSFTEAFF
.	TRBV5-6	TRBJ2-1	.	TGTGCCAGCAGCTTTCCCCAGTTAGGCGAGCAGTTCTTC	CASSFPQLGEQFF
.	TRBV9	TRBJ2-7	.	TGTGCCAGCAGCCCCGAAACTCGGACTATTTCCTACGAGCAGTACTTC	CASSPETRTISYEQYF
.	TRBV28	TRBJ1-3	.	TGTGCCAGCAGTTTATACAGGAACTCTGGAAACACCATATATTTT	CASSLYRNSGNTIYF
.	TRBV7-9	TRBJ2-3	.	TGTGCCAGCAGCTTATACGGCGGGACGGCAGATACGCAGTATTTT	CASSLYGGTADTQYF
.	TRBV27	TRBJ2-2	.	TGTGCCAGCAGTTTAATGGTGGGTGCCGGGGAGCTGTTTTTT	CASSLMVGAGELFF
.	TRBV9	TRBJ2-2	.	TGTGCCAGCAGCGTAGACTCCGGGGAGCTGTTTTTT	CASSVDSGELFF
.	TRBV28	TRBJ2-7	.	TGTGCCAGCAGCCTCCCGATAGAGGGCCTAGTGAAATCCTACGAGCAGTACTTC	CASSLPIEGLVKSYEQYF
.	TRBV19	TRBJ1-3	.	TGTGCCAGTAGTATCCTAGTCTCTGGAAACACCATATATTTT	CASSILVSGNTIYF
.	TRBV5-4	TRBJ2-7	.	TGTGCCAGCAGCTTGGGGGGGGCGCGTATCGGGTTCTCCTACGAGCAGTACTTC	CASSLGGARIGFSYEQYF
TRBD1	TRBV28	TRBJ2-5	.	TGTGCCAGCAGTTTTACGACAGGGAAAGAGACCCAGTACTTC	CASSFTTGKETQYF
.	TRBV10-3	TRBJ1-1	.	TGTGCCATCAGTGAGTCTGGTCAGCTGAACACTGAAGCTTTCTTT	CAISESGQLNTEAFF
TRBD2	TRBV19	TRBJ2-7	.	TGTGCCAGTAGTATTGGAAATAAAGCGGGGTACGAGCAGTACTTC	CASSIGNKAGYEQYF
.	TRBV27	TRBJ2-1	.	TGTGCCAGCAGTCTCGGGACGCACAATGAGCAGTTCTTC	CASSLGTHNEQFF
.	TRBV19	TRBJ2-7	.	TGTGCCAGTAGTACTCGGACGGGTCCTACGGAGCAGTACTTC	CASSTRTGPTEQYF
.	TRBV19	TRBJ2-1	.	TGTGCCAGTAGTGAGGTATCTTTCAATGAGCAGTTCTTC	CASSEVSFNEQFF
.	TRBV27	TRBJ2-1	.	TGTGCCAGCAGTTTAAGTACCTTGGTTGAGCAGTTCTTC	CASSLSTLVEQFF
.	TRBV14	TRBJ2-7	.	TGTGCCAGCAGCCAAGACCTTGACTACTACGAGCAGTACTTC	CASSQDLDYYEQYF
.	TRBV18	TRBJ1-5	.	TGTGCCAGCTCACCAGGAGGGGTTAAGAGCAATCAGCCCCAGCATTTT	CASSPGGVKSNQPQHF
TRBD2	TRBV13	TRBJ2-1	.	TGTGCCAGCAGCTCCCCTACCCTAGCGGGAGGGGAGAATGAGCAGTTCTTC	CASSSPTLAGGENEQFF
TRBD1	TRBV7-9	TRBJ1-5	.	TGTGCCAGCAGCAGATGGGACAGGCAGGGGCCCCAGCATTTT	CASSRWDRQGPQHF
.	TRBV20-1	TRBJ2-7	.	TGCAGTGCGCCGACTGGCTACGAGCAGTACTTC	CSAPTGYEQYF
.	TRBV7-9	TRBJ1-1	.	TGTGCCAGCAGCTTAATAGTCACTGAAGCTTTCTTT	CASSLIVTEAFF
.	TRBV13	TRBJ2-2	.	TGTGCCAGCAGCTTCGAGAGCGGGGAGCTGTTTTTT	CASSFESGELFF
TRBD1	TRBV13	TRBJ2-6	.	TGTGCCAGCAGCCCCCGGGACAGGATCTCTGGGGCCAACGTCCTGACTTTC	CASSPRDRISGANVLTF
.	TRBV27	TRBJ2-5	few	TGTGCCAGCAGTTTAATTGGACGAGAGACCCAGTACTTC	CASSLIGRETQYF
TRBD2	TRBV7-9	TRBJ2-1	.	TGTGCCAGCAGCTCCCCGACTAGCGGCTCCTACAATGAGCAGTTCTTC	CASSSPTSGSYNEQFF
TRBD2	TRBV27	TRBJ2-7	.	TGTGCCAGCAGTTTACAGCGGGACTCCTACGAGCAGTACTTC	CASSLQRDSYEQYF
.	TRBV20-1	TRBJ2-7	.	TGCAGTGCTAGATGGGGCGACGAGCAGTACTTC	CSARWGDEQYF
.	TRBV5-1	TRBJ2-5	.	TGCGCCAGCAGCTTGACCCAAGAGACCCAGTACTTC	CASSLTQETQYF
.	TRBV9	TRBJ1-2	.	TGTGCCAGCAGCGTAGTGCCCGGGGGCGGCTACACCTTC	CASSVVPGGGYTF
TRBD2	TRBV7-6	TRBJ2-3	.	TGTGCCAGCAGCCCAGGCCCTAGCGGAGTGGGCACAGATACGCAGTATTTT	CASSPGPSGVGTDTQYF
TRBD2	TRBV29-1	TRBJ2-7	.	TGCAGCGTCACCGGCGGGAGGAACGCCTACGAGCAGTACTTC	CSVTGGRNAYEQYF
.	TRBV6-1	TRBJ2-5	.	TGTGCCAGCAGTGAAGCGCAGTGGTCTATGGAGACCCAGTACTTC	CASSEAQWSMETQYF
TRBD2	TRBV11-2	TRBJ2-3	.	TGTGCCAGCAGCTTATACGGCGGGAGTGGGGATACGCAGTATTTT	CASSLYGGSGDTQYF
.	TRBV11-2	TRBJ1-2	.	TGTGCCAGCAGCCTACGATGGGGTTATGGCTACACCTTC	CASSLRWGYGYTF
.	TRBV9	TRBJ2-7	.	TGTGCCAGCAGCGTAGCTACGGGATTCCAGGGCGAGCAGTACTTC	CASSVATGFQGEQYF
.	TRBV7-9	TRBJ2-2	.	TGTGCCAGCCGGGACACAAACACCGGGGAGCTGTTTTTT	CASRDTNTGELFF
TRBD1	TRBV5-6	TRBJ1-3	.	TGTGCCAGCAGCTCCACAGGGGGCTACGATGGAAACACCATATATTTT	CASSSTGGYDGNTIYF
TRBD2	TRBV29-1	TRBJ2-1	.	TGCAGCGTTGAAGGTAGCGGGGGGTTCAATGAGCAGTTCTTC	CSVEGSGGFNEQFF
.	TRBV19	TRBJ1-2	.	TGTGCCACCCGCCCCCCGAAAGTTTCTGATGGCTACACCTTC	CATRPPKVSDGYTF
TRBD2	TRBV7-2	TRBJ2-3	.	TGTGCCAGCAGCGACAGCGGGAGGTCCCTCACAGATACGCAGTATTTT	CASSDSGRSLTDTQYF